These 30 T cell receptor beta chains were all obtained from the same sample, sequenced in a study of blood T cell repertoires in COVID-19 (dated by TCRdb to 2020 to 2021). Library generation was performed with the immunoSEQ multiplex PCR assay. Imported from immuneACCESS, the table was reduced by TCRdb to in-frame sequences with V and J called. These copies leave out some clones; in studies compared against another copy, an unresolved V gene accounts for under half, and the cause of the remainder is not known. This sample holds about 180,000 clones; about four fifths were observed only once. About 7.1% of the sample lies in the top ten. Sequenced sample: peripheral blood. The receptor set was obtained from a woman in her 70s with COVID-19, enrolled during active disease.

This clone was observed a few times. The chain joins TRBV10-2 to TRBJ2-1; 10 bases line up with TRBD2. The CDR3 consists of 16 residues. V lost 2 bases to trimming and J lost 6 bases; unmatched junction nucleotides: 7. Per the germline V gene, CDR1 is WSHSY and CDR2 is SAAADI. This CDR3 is CASSERASGRPNEQFF. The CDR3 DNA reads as TGCGCCAGCAGTGAGCGGGCTAGCGGGAGACCCAATGAGCAGTTCTTC.

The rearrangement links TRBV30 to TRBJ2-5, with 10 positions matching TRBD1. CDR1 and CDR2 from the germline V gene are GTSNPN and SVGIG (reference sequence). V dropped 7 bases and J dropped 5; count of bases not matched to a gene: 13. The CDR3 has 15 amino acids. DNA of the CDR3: TGTGCCTCTATCGACAGGGGGCGCGGTCAGGAGACCCAGTACTTC. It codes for CASIDRGRGQETQYF.

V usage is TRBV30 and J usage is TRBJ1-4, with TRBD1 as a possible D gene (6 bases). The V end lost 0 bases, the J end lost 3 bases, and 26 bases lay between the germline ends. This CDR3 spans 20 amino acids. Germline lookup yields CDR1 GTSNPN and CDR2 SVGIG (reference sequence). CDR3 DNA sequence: TGTGCCTGGAGTGTACGCTCAGGGGCCGCAGTGGCACGGGCTAATGAAAAACTGTTTTTT. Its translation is CAWSVRSGAAVARANEKLFF. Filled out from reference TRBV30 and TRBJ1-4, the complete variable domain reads SQTIHQWPATLVQPVGSPLSLECTVEGTSNPNLYWYRQAAGRGLQLLFYSVGIGQISSEVPQNLSASRPQDRQFILSSKKLLLSDSGFYLCAWSVRSGAAVARANEKLFFGSGTQLSVL.

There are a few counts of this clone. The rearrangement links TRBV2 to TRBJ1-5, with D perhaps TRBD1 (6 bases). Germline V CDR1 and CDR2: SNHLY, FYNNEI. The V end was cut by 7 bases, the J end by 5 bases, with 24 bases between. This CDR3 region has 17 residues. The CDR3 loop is CASKRGINSDSHQPQHF. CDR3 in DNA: TGTGCCAGCAAAAGAGGGATTAACTCGGACAGCCATCAGCCCCAGCATTTT.

CDR3 DNA sequence: TGTGCCAGCTCGGCTGGACAGGGAATCACTGAAGCTTTCTTT. It specifies CASSAGQGITEAFF. This chain uses TRBV18 with TRBJ1-1, with 8 positions matching TRBD1. The germline gives CDR1 KGHSH, CDR2 LQKENI. The V gene end was trimmed by 6 bases and the J gene end by 4 bases; junction bases not matched to a gene: 7. The length of the CDR3 is 14 residues.

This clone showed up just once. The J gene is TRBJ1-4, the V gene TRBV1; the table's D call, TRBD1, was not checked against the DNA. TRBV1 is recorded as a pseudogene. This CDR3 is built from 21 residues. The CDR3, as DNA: TGCACCAGCAGCCTAAGGACAGGGCATAGAGACAGATCAGTAACTAATGAAAAACTGTTTTTT. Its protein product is CTSSLRTGHRDRSVTNEKLFF.

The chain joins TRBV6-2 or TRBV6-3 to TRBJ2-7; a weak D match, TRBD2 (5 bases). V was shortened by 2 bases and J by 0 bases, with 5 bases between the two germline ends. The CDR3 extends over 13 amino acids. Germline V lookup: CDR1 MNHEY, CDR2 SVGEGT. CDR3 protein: CASSYRGSYEQYF. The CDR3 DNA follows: TGTGCCAGCAGTTACCGGGGCTCCTACGAGCAGTACTTC.

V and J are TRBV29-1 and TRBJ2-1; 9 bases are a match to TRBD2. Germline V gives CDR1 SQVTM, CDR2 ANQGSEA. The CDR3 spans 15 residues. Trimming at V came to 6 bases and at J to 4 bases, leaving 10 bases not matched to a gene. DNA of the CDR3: TGCAGCGTCCCGCGAATAGCGGGAGCGTACAATGAGCAGTTCTTC. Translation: CSVPRIAGAYNEQFF.

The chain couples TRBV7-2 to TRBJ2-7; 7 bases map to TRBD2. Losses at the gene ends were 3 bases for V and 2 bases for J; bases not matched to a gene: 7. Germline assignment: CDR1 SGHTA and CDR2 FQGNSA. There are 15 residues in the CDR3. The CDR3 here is CASSLEPGRAYEQYF. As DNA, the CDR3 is TGTGCCAGCAGCTTGGAACCGGGGAGGGCCTACGAGCAGTACTTC.

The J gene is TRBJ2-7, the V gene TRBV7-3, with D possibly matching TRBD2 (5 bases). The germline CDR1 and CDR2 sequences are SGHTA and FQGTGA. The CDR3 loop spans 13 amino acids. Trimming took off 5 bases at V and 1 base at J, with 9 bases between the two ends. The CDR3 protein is CASSPSGSYEQYF. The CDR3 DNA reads TGTGCCAGCAGCCCAAGCGGATCCTACGAGCAGTACTTC.

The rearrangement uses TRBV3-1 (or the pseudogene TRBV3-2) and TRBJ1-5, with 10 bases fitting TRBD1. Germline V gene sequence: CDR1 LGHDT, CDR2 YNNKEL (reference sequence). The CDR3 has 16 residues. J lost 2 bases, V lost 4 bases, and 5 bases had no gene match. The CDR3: CASSLSGTGGNQPQHF. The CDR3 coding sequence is TGTGCCAGCAGCCTTTCCGGGACAGGGGGCAATCAGCCCCAGCATTTT.

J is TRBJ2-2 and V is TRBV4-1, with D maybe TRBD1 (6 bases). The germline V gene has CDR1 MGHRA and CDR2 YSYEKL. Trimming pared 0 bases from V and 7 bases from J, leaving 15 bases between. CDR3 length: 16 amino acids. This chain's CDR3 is CASSQESGVTGGELFF. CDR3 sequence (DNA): TGCGCCAGCAGCCAAGAATCAGGGGTAACGGGCGGGGAGCTGTTTTTT.

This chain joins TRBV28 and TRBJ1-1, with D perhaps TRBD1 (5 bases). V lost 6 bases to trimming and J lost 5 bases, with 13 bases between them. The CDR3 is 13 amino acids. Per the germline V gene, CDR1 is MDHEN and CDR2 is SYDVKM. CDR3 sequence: CASRETGGTEAFF. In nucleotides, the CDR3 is TGTGCCAGCAGGGAAACAGGTGGTACTGAAGCTTTCTTT. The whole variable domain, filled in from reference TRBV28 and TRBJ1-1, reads DVKVTQSSRYLVKRTGEKVFLECVQDMDHENMFWYRQDPGLGLRLIYFSYDVKMKEKGDIPEGYSVSREKKERFSLILESASTNQTSMYLCASRETGGTEAFFGQGTRLTVV.

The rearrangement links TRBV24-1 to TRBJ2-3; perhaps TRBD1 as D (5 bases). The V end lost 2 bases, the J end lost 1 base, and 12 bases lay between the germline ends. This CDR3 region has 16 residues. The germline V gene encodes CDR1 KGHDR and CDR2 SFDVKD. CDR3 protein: CATSDSSVGRTDTQYF. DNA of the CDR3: TGTGCCACCAGTGATTCCTCTGTGGGGCGCACAGATACGCAGTATTTT.

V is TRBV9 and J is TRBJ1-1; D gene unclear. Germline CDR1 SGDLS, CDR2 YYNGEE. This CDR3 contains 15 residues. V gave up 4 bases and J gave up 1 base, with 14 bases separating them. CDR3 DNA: TGTGCCAGCAGCCCCGTCGAGGGCTCGAACACTGAAGCTTTCTTT. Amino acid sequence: CASSPVEGSNTEAFF.

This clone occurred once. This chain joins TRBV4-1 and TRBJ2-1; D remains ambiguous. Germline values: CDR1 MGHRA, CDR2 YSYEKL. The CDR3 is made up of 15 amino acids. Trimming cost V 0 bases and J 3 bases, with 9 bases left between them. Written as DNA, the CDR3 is TGCGCCAGCAGCCAAGAGAGACTCCGCTACAATGAGCAGTTCTTC. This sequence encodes CASSQERLRYNEQFF.

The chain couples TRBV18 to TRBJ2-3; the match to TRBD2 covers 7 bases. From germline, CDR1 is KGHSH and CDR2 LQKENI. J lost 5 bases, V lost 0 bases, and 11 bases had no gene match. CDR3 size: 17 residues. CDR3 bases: TGTGCCAGCTCACCACCAGTGGTAGCGGGTTCGATAGATACGCAGTATTTT. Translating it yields CASSPPVVAGSIDTQYF.

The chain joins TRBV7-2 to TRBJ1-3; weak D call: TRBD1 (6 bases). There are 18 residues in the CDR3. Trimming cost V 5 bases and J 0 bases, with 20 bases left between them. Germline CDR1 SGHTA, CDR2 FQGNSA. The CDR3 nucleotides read TGTGCCAGCAGCCCAAAAATTTCAGGGGTACTCTCTGGAAACACCATATATTTT. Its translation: CASSPKISGVLSGNTIYF. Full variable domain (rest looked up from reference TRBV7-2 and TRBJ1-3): GAGVSQSPSNKVTEKGKDVELRCDPISGHTALYWYRQSLGQGLEFLIYFQGNSAPDKSGLPSDRFSAERTGGSVSTLTIQRTQQEDSAVYLCASSPKISGVLSGNTIYFGEGSWLTVV.

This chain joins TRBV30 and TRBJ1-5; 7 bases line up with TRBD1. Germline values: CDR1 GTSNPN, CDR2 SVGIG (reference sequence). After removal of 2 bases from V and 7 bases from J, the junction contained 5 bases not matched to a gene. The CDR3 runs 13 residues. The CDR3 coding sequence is TGTGCCTGGAGTTACACAGGGGTACAGCCCCAGCATTTT. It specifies CAWSYTGVQPQHF. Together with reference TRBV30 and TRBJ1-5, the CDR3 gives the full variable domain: SQTIHQWPATLVQPVGSPLSLECTVEGTSNPNLYWYRQAAGRGLQLLFYSVGIGQISSEVPQNLSASRPQDRQFILSSKKLLLSDSGFYLCAWSYTGVQPQHFGDGTRLSIL.

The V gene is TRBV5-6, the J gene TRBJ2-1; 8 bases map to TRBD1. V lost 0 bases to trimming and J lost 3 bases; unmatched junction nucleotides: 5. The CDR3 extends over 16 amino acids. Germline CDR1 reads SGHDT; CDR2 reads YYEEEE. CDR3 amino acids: CASSLATGVLYNEQFF. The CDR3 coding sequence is TGTGCCAGCAGCTTGGCGACAGGGGTCCTCTACAATGAGCAGTTCTTC.

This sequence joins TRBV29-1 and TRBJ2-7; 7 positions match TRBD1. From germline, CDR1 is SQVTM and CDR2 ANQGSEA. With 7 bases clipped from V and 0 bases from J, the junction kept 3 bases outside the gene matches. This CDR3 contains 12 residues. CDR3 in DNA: TGCAGCGCTGGGACAGTCTCCTACGAGCAGTACTTC. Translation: CSAGTVSYEQYF.

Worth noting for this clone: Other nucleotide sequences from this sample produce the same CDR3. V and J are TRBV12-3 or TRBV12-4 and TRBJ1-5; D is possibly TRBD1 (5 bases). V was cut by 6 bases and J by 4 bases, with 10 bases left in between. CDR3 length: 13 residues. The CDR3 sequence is CASSFQGNQPQHF. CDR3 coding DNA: TGTGCCAGCAGCTTCCAGGGAAATCAGCCCCAGCATTTT.

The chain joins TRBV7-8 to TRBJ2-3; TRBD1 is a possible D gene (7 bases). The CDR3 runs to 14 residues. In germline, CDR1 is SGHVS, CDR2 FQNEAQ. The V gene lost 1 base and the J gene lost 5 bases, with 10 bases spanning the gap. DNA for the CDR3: TGTGCCAGCAGCTTAGGACAGGGAGGAGATACGCAGTATTTT. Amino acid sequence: CASSLGQGGDTQYF.

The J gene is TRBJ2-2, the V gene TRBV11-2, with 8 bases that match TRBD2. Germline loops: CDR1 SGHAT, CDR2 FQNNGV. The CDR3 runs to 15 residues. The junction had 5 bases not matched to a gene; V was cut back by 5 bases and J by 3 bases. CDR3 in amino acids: CASSPGTRDTGELFF. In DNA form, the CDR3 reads TGTGCCAGCAGCCCAGGGACTAGGGACACCGGGGAGCTGTTTTTT.

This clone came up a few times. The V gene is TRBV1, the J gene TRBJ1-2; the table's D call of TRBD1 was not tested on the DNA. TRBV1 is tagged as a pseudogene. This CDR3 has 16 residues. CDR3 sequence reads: CTSSQGPTGTNYGYTF. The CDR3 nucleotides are TGCACCAGCAGCCAGGGTCCGACAGGTACGAACTATGGCTACACCTTC.

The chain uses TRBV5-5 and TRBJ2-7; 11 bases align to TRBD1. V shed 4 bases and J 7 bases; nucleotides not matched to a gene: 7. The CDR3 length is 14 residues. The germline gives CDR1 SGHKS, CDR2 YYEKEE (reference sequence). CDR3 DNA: TGTGCCAGCAGCCCAGGACAGGGGGCGGAAGAGCAGTACTTC. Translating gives CASSPGQGAEEQYF.

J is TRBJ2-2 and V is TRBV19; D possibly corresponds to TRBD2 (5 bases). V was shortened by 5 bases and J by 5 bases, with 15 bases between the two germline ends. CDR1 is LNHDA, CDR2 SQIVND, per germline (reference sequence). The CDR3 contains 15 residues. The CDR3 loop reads CASSLDRGQTGELFF. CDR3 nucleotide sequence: TGTGCCAGTAGTCTCGATCGAGGGCAGACCGGGGAGCTGTTTTTT.

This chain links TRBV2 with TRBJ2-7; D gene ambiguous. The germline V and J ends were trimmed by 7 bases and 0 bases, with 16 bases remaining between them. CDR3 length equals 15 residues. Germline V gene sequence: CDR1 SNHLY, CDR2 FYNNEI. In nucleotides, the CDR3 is TGTGCCAGCACCTCCGAACGCTTACTCTCCTACGAGCAGTACTTC. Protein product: CASTSERLLSYEQYF.

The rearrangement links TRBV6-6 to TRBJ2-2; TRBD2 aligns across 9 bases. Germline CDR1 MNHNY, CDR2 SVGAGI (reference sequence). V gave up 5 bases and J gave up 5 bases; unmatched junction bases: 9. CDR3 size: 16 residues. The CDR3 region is CASSGEGLAVTGELFF. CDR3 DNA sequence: TGTGCCAGCAGTGGAGAGGGACTAGCAGTAACCGGGGAGCTGTTTTTT.

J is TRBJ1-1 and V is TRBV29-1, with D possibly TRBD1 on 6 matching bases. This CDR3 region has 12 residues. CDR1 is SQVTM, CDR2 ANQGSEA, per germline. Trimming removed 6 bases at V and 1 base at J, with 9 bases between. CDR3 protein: CSVDRKNTEAFF. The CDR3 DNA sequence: TGCAGCGTAGACAGGAAGAACACTGAAGCTTTCTTT.